This entry concerns a single TCR beta chain. The antigen it binds to is not known. There are no base qualities to consult, and no much larger clone falls within one base. The data were taken from a study of CD8+ T cells in alopecia areata listed by TCRdb under 2018. For the wider study: Treated patients were enrolled in an open-label pilot trial of oral tofacitinib at 5 to 10 mg twice daily for moderate-to-severe alopecia areata. immunoSEQ multiplex PCR using 35 Vbeta forward primers and 13 Jbeta reverse primers was used to amplify TCRbeta CDR3 regions. Patients received tofacitinib for 6 to 18 months and were then followed off drug for 6 months to check for delayed response and recurrence. The SALT score, which quantifies the percentage of affected scalp surface area, was used to measure disease severity in treated patients. Patients on tofacitinib were biopsied at baseline and after 4 and 24 weeks of treatment, and several of the patients also had a later scalp biopsy. Scalp clonality was compared across normal scalp (n=4), patchy alopecia areata scalp (n=8), and alopecia totalis/universalis scalp (n=8). Human TCRbeta sequencing covered scalp tissue and sorted CD4+ and CD8+ peripheral blood T cells from patchy and totalis/universalis alopecia areata patients and healthy controls. RNA was obtained with the PAXgene miRNA kit for fixed scalp, the miRNeasy kit for PBMCs, and the RNeasy kit for mouse skin. To study T cell clonal expansion in alopecia areata, the researchers applied high-throughput TCRbeta sequencing to both the C3H/HeJ mouse model and human patients. What the study reported, not specific to this receptor: Many expanded lesional clones were found to persist in scalp and blood during tofacitinib treatment, and relapse after treatment cessation may be partly explained by this persistence. Scalp TCR repertoire analysis is complicated because resident alphabeta T cells in normal human skin are also sequenced, whereas mouse skin is dominated by gammadelta T cells. Higher clonality and more expanded CD8+ clones were observed in lesional scalp than in normal scalp, particularly in alopecia totalis/universalis, a finding suggestive of antigenic drive. Compared with mice, TCR sequences shared between patients were less clear, possibly partly because of HLA diversity across the patient population. The treated cohort was small, with a single nonresponder, so links between baseline CD8+ expansion and response need larger studies. Tofacitinib significantly decreased scalp clonality and the number of expanded CD8+ clones among the top 100 scalp clones.

Read against the paper, the sample's treatment or condition label means: oral pan-JAK inhibitor, 5-10 mg twice daily. Lesional scalp punch biopsies and peripheral blood were obtained from alopecia areata patients. PBMCs were isolated by density centrifugation and stained for CD3, CD4 and CD8, after which CD4+ and CD8+ T cells were sorted on a FACSAria. CDR1 and CDR2 (PRHDT, FYEKMQ) derive from the germline V gene (reference sequence). The V end loses 8 bases and the J end loses 7 bases, and a stretch of 18 bases separates them. The CDR3 spans 13 residues, from the cysteine through the phenylalanine. The retained sequence is limited to the CDR3, 39 bases, with the frame set at the first base. To prepare the library, the immunoSEQ multiplex PCR assay was applied. RNA was extracted from all samples and reverse transcribed into cDNA, which served as template for TCR sequencing. SuperScript III was used for first-strand cDNA synthesis, primed with a 2:1 mix of oligo-dT and random hexamers. Amplification bias was assessed with a synthetic immune receptor repertoire, and residual bias was removed computationally. As for how the authors treated the data: Raw reads were preprocessed for error removal, and CDR3 was defined according to IMGT conventions as running from the conserved cysteine to phenylalanine. To get clonality, Shannon entropy was normalized by log2 of the number of productive unique TCRs and the result was subtracted from 1. Scalp TCRbeta sequences were cross-referenced with sorted blood CD4 and CD8 repertoires so that the CD4 or CD8 identity of scalp clones could be inferred. Held by TCRdb, this immuneACCESS table contains in-frame sequences only and omits some clones. Under half of the omission traces to an unresolved V gene where checked; the cause of the rest is unknown. V and J calls and clone size are as listed in that table; D and trimming were resolved from the DNA. In all, the sample holds some 190,000 clones, and 50% to 70% of those were seen once. The ten largest make up 1.3% of the sample.

The specimen comprised CD4+ T cells sorted from blood, sampled around week 49, from a patient treated with tofacitinib. The chain links TRBV13 with TRBJ2-7; confidence is insufficient to name the D gene. This sequence was found in a human donor with alopecia areata. This receptor carries the CDR3 CASQPLSNGEQYF. The DNA sequence is given as TGTGCCAGCCAGCCTCTCTCAAACGGGGAGCAGTACTTC.